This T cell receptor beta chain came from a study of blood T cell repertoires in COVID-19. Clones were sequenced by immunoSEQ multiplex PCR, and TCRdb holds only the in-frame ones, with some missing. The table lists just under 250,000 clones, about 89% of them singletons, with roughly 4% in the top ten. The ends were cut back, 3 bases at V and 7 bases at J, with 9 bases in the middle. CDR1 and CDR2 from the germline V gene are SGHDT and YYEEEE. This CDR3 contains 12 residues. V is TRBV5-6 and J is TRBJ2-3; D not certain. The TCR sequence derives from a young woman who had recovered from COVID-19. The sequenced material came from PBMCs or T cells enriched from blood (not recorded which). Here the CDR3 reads CASSSPLHTQYF. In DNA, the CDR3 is TGTGCCAGCAGCTCCCCCCTCCATACGCAGTATTTT.